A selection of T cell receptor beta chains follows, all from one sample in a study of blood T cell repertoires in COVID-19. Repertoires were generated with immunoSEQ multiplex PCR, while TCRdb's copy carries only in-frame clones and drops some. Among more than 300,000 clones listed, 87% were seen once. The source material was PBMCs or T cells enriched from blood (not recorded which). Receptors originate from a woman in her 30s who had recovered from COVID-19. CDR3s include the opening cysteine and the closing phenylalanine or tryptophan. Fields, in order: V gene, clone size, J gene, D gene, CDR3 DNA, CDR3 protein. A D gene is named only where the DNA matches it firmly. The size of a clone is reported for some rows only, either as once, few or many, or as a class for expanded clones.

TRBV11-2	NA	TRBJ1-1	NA	TGTGCCAGCTCTGGGGCTGGGGCTTTCTTT	CASSGAGAFF
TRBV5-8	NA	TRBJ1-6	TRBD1	TGTGCCAGCAGTTCCGGGACAGGGGGTTCACCCCTCCACTTT	CASSSGTGGSPLHF
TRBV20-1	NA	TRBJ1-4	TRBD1	TGCAGTGCGACAGGGGCCGAAAAACTGTTTTTT	CSATGAEKLFF
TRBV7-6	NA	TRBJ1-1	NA	TGTGCCAGCAGCCTAGGGGAGTCGACTGAAGCTTTCTTT	CASSLGESTEAFF
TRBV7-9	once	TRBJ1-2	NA	TGTGCCAGCAGCTTAGTTGGCGCCCACTCGGCCAGGGACTATGGCTACACCTTC	CASSLVGAHSARDYGYTF
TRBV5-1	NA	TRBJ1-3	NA	TGCGCCAGCAGCTTGACGACAGCGAACTCCGGAAACACCATATATTTT	CASSLTTANSGNTIYF
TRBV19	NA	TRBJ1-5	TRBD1	TGTGCCAGTAAGGGGGTGACAGGGGGCTATAGCAATCAGCCCCAGCATTTT	CASKGVTGGYSNQPQHF
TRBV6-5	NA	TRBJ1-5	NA	TGTGCCAGCAGTATAGTCAATCAGCCCCAGCATTTT	CASSIVNQPQHF
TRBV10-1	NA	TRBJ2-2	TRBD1	TGCGCCAGTACGGACAGGTTGGACACCGGGGAGCTGTTTTTT	CASTDRLDTGELFF
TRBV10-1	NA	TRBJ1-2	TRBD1	TGCGCCAGCAGAGCCGTCCCGGGACAGGGGCGATATTATGGCTACACCTTC	CASRAVPGQGRYYGYTF
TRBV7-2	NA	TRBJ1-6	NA	TGTGCCAGCAGCCAGGAAAGGTTTAATTCACCCCTCCACTTT	CASSQERFNSPLHF
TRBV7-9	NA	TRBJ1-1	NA	TGTGCCAGCAGCCCCGGGGGAGGGGGCACTGAAGCTTTCTTT	CASSPGGGGTEAFF
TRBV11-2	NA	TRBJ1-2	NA	TGTGCCAGCAGCTTGGCAGGGTCGGCTTATGGCTACACCTTC	CASSLAGSAYGYTF
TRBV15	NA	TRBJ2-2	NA	TGTGCCACCAGCACGGAGTTCACCGGGGAGCTGTTTTTT	CATSTEFTGELFF
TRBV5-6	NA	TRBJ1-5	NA	TGTGCCAGCAGCCGAAACAGGGATCCTCGGCAGCCCCAGCATTTT	CASSRNRDPRQPQHF
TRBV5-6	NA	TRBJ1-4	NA	TGTGCCAGCAGCCAGGACCAGGTGGGGCTCGAAAAACTGTTTTTT	CASSQDQVGLEKLFF
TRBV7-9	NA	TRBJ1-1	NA	TGTGCCAGCAGCGGGATACAGGGTTATGAAGCTTTCTTT	CASSGIQGYEAFF
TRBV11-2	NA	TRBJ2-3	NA	TGTGCCAGCAGTCCCCGGGTTAGCCGTGATACGCAGTATTTT	CASSPRVSRDTQYF
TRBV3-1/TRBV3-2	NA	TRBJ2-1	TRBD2	TGTGCCAGCAGCCCCTACCTTACCGGGACTAGGGGGAATGAGCAGTTCTTC	CASSPYLTGTRGNEQFF
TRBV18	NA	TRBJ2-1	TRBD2	TGTGCCAGCTCACTTAGCGGGGGGGCCAGGTTTGAGCAGTTCTTC	CASSLSGGARFEQFF
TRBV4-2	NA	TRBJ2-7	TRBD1	TGTGCCAGCAGCCAAGCCGGGACAGGGGATTACGAGCAGTACTTC	CASSQAGTGDYEQYF
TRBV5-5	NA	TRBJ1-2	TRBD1	TGTGCCAGCAGCTTCTCAGGGGGATATGGCTACACCTTC	CASSFSGGYGYTF
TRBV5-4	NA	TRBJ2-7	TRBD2	TGTGCCAGCAGCTCCCTAGCGGGGGGGCTTTACGAGCAGTACTTC	CASSSLAGGLYEQYF
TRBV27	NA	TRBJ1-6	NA	TGTGCCAGCAGTCCCAGCCCTGGGCCGGGGTCACCCCTCCACTTT	CASSPSPGPGSPLHF
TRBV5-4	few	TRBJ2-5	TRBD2	TGTGCCAGCAGCGCAATAGCGGGGGGAGGCCAAGAGACCCAGTACTTC	CASSAIAGGGQETQYF
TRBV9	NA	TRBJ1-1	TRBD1	TGTGCCAGCAGCGCCCAAGGGGACAGCTACACTGAAGCTTTCTTT	CASSAQGDSYTEAFF
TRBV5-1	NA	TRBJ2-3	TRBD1	TGCGCCAGCAGCTCGACGAACAGGGGCTCTACGCAGTATTTT	CASSSTNRGSTQYF
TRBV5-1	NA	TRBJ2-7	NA	TGCGCCAGCAGCTTGGTTTCAGGGCTTACGAGCGAGCAGTACTTC	CASSLVSGLTSEQYF
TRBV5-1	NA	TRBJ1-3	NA	TGCGCCAGCACCGACAGGATCTCTGGAAACACCATATATTTT	CASTDRISGNTIYF
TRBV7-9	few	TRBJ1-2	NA	TGTGCCAGCAGCTTACAGAGGGTATCTAACTATGGCTACACCTTC	CASSLQRVSNYGYTF
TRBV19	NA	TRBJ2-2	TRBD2	TGTGCCAGTAGTATTTTGGGGACTACCACCGGGGAGCTGTTTTTT	CASSILGTTTGELFF
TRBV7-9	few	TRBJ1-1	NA	TGTGCCAGCCTCCCGTGGACAGATATGAACACTGAAGCTTTCTTT	CASLPWTDMNTEAFF
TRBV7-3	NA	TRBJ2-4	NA	TGTGCCAGCAGTCCCACAGGGTTGGGAGCCAAAAACATTCAGTACTTC	CASSPTGLGAKNIQYF
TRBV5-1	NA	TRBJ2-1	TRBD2	TGCGCCAGCAGAACTAGCGGGGGGGCCCACAATGAGCAGTTCTTC	CASRTSGGAHNEQFF
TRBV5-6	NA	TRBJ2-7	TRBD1	TGTGCCAGCAGCCCGGGACAGGGACTCCTCTCCTACGAGCAGTACTTC	CASSPGQGLLSYEQYF
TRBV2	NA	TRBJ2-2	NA	TGTGCCAGCACGGGGGACACCGGGGAGCTGTTTTTT	CASTGDTGELFF
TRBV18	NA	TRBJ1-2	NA	TGTGCCAGCTCCCCGCAGGCTCAAGCTAACTATGGCTACACCTTC	CASSPQAQANYGYTF
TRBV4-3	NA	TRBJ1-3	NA	TGCGCCAGCAGCCCCCGAGCAGGGCACTCTGGAAACACCATATATTTT	CASSPRAGHSGNTIYF
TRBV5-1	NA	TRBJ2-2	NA	TGCGCCAGCAGCCCGAACGGGCCCAGGGGATCCACCGGGGAGCTGTTTTTT	CASSPNGPRGSTGELFF
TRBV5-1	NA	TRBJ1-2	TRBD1	TGCGCCAGCAGCTCGGACAGGGGAGACTATGGCTACACCTTC	CASSSDRGDYGYTF
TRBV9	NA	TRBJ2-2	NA	TGTGCCAGCAGCGTAGAGCCCGGGGAGCTGTTTTTT	CASSVEPGELFF
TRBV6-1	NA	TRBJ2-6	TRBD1	TGTGCCAGCAGTGGTATGGGACAGGGGATCTCTGGGGCCAACGTCCTGACTTTC	CASSGMGQGISGANVLTF
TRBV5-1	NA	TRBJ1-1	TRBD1	TGCGCCAGCAGCCAATCGGGACAGGGAGTGGGAGCTTTCTTT	CASSQSGQGVGAFF
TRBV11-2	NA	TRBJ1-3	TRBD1	TGTGCCAGCAGTTCCCAGGGGGCTATCTCTGGAAACACCATATATTTT	CASSSQGAISGNTIYF
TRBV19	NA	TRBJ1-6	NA	TGTGCCAGTAGTATAGTAAGAGGCAGCCAGAATAATTCACCCCTCCACTTT	CASSIVRGSQNNSPLHF
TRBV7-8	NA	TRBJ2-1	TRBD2	TGTGCCAGCAGCTTTATTATCGGGGGGGCCTTCAATAATGAGCAGTTCTTC	CASSFIIGGAFNNEQFF
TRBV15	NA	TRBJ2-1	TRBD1	TGTGCCACCAGCAGGACAGGGTCCTACAATGAGCAGTTCTTC	CATSRTGSYNEQFF
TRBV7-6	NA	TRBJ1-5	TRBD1	TGTGCCAGGTTACCTTACAGGGGTACCTATAGCAATCAGCCCCAGCATTTT	CARLPYRGTYSNQPQHF
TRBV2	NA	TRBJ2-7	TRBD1	TGTGCCAGCAGTGAAAGGAAGGGACAGGGCCTAGGGGACGAGCAGTACTTC	CASSERKGQGLGDEQYF
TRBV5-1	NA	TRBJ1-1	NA	TGCGCCAGCAGCCCGGACAGCACTGAAGCTTTCTTT	CASSPDSTEAFF
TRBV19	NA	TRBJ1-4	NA	TGTGCCAGTAGTATAGAGGGGGCTCCGAAAGAAAAACTGTTTTTT	CASSIEGAPKEKLFF
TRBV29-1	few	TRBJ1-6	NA	TGCAGCTTATCCGGGACTGAAAAAACCTATAATTCACCCCTCCACTTT	CSLSGTEKTYNSPLHF
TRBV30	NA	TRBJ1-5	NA	TGTGCCTGGAGTGTAGGGGATGATCAGCCCCAGCATTTT	CAWSVGDDQPQHF
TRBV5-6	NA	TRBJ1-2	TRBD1	TGTGCCAGCAGCTTGGCGACAGGGAATGGCTACACCTTC	CASSLATGNGYTF